Listed below are T cell receptor beta chains from one sample, sequenced in a study of blood T cell repertoires in COVID-19. Clones were sequenced by immunoSEQ multiplex PCR, and TCRdb holds only the in-frame ones, with some missing. The sample records about 500,000 clones, roughly 89% being singletons. The sequencing sample was made of peripheral blood. These receptors were obtained from a man aged 18 to 29 with COVID-19, enrolled during active disease. Both conserved end residues are part of each CDR3. D genes are given only for firm matches. Expanded clones get a size class; other rows say once, few or many, or leave the size out.

len	v_gene	j_gene	d_gene	abundance	CDR3nt	CDR3aa
15	TRBV11-2	TRBJ1-6	NA	NA	TGTGCCAGCAGCTCGTTGACAGACAAACATTCACCCCTCCACTTT	CASSSLTDKHSPLHF
16	TRBV6-5	TRBJ2-3	TRBD2	NA	TGTGCCAGCAGTTACTCGTTTAGCGGGATCAAACATACGCAGTATTTT	CASSYSFSGIKHTQYF
15	TRBV3-1/TRBV3-2	TRBJ2-5	TRBD2	NA	TGTGCCAGCAGCGGGACTAGCGGGGGACAAGAGACCCAGTACTTC	CASSGTSGGQETQYF
14	TRBV5-6	TRBJ2-7	NA	few	TGTGCCAGCAGCCGGGGTCCTGTCCCCTACGAGCAGTACTTC	CASSRGPVPYEQYF
12	TRBV25-1	TRBJ2-1	NA	NA	TGTGCCAGCCAAAAGGGGTTTTCTGAGCAGTTCTTC	CASQKGFSEQFF
15	TRBV28	TRBJ2-1	TRBD2	NA	TGTGCCAGCAGTCCCCGACTAGCGGGACTTTATGAGCAGTTCTTC	CASSPRLAGLYEQFF
14	TRBV3-1/TRBV3-2	TRBJ2-3	NA	NA	TGTGCCAGCAGCCAAGACAGAATCACAGATACGCAGTATTTT	CASSQDRITDTQYF
15	TRBV7-3	TRBJ2-2	TRBD2	NA	TGTGCCAGCAGCCTAGCGGGAGTTGGCACCGGGGAGCTGTTTTTT	CASSLAGVGTGELFF
15	TRBV6-5	TRBJ1-1	NA	NA	TGTGCCAGCAGTTACTCGACGCGGAGAGGTTCGGGAGCTTTCTTT	CASSYSTRRGSGAFF
14	TRBV3-1/TRBV3-2	TRBJ1-2	NA	NA	TGTGCCAGCAGCCCGACCGGGGGAGGAAATGGCTACACCTTC	CASSPTGGGNGYTF
16	TRBV6-1	TRBJ2-3	TRBD1	once	TGTGCCAGCAGTGAAGGGGACAGGGGGCATGCAGATACGCAGTATTTT	CASSEGDRGHADTQYF
12	TRBV9	TRBJ2-2	NA	NA	TGTGCCAGCAGCGTAGCGGCCGGGGAGCTGTTTTTT	CASSVAAGELFF
14	TRBV5-1	TRBJ2-7	NA	NA	TGCGCCAGCAGCTTGGGGGACACATACTACGAGCAGTACTTC	CASSLGDTYYEQYF
17	TRBV5-4	TRBJ1-2	TRBD1	many	TGTGCCAGCACCCTAGACAGGGGGTATACGACTAACTATGGCTACACCTTC	CASTLDRGYTTNYGYTF
15	TRBV3-1/TRBV3-2	TRBJ1-1	TRBD1	NA	TGTGCCAGCAGGCCGGGACAGGGCTTGGGCACTGAAGCTTTCTTT	CASRPGQGLGTEAFF
15	TRBV6-5	TRBJ2-2	TRBD2	NA	TGTGCCAGCAGCTCGGGACTAGCGGACACCGGGGAGCTGTTTTTT	CASSSGLADTGELFF
12	TRBV6-5	TRBJ1-2	NA	NA	TGTGCCAGCAGATCCGGGACACTTGGCTACACCTTC	CASRSGTLGYTF
11	TRBV12-3/TRBV12-4	TRBJ2-1	NA	NA	TGTGCCAGCAGTTTAGGTCGGGAGCAGTTCTTC	CASSLGREQFF
15	TRBV19	TRBJ1-1	NA	NA	TGTGCCAGTAGTATCGTCAACAGGGCCAACACTGAAGCTTTCTTT	CASSIVNRANTEAFF
13	TRBV2	TRBJ2-5	TRBD1	NA	TGTGCCAGCACTGGACAGGGTGGGGAGACCCAGTACTTC	CASTGQGGETQYF
16	TRBV7-2	TRBJ2-1	TRBD2	NA	TGTGCCAGCAGGTCGTCTAGCGGGAGTTCCTACAATGAGCAGTTCTTC	CASRSSSGSSYNEQFF
11	TRBV15	TRBJ2-7	NA	NA	TGTGCCACCGGACAGTTAGGGGAGCAGTACTTC	CATGQLGEQYF
11	TRBV7-9	TRBJ2-7	NA	NA	TGTGCCAGCAGCGCGGACAACGAGCAGTACTTC	CASSADNEQYF
15	TRBV11-3	TRBJ2-5	TRBD2	NA	TGTGCCAGCAGCTTAACATCGGCGGGAGGCATGGCCCAGTACTTC	CASSLTSAGGMAQYF
18	TRBV12-5	TRBJ2-1	TRBD2	NA	TGTGCTAGTGGTTTGATGACTAGCGGATATGGCTCCTACAATGAGCAGTTCTTC	CASGLMTSGYGSYNEQFF
19	TRBV15	TRBJ1-5	TRBD1	NA	TGTGCCACCAGCAGAGCCCCCCGGTTGGGACAGGGGAGCAATCAGCCCCAGCATTTT	CATSRAPRLGQGSNQPQHF
15	TRBV10-3	TRBJ2-1	NA	NA	TGTGCCATCAGTGGGTCTGGAGGGCTAAACAATGAGCAGTTCTTC	CAISGSGGLNNEQFF
14	TRBV13	TRBJ2-5	NA	NA	TGTGCCAGCAGCCGGGGACTGCACCAAGAGACCCAGTACTTC	CASSRGLHQETQYF
12	TRBV2	TRBJ2-7	NA	NA	TGTGCCAGCAGTGACCCGGGACTCGAGCAGTACTTC	CASSDPGLEQYF
16	TRBV7-2	TRBJ2-3	NA	NA	TGTGCCAGCAGCCTCGGCCCGGCGGGCTCCACAGATACGCAGTATTTT	CASSLGPAGSTDTQYF
15	TRBV6-5	TRBJ1-2	TRBD1	NA	TGTGCCAGCAGTTACTCCGGGACAGGGGCGAGTGGCTACACCTTC	CASSYSGTGASGYTF
13	TRBV18	TRBJ2-7	NA	NA	TGTGCCAGCTCACCGACTAGCTCCTACGAGCAGTACTTC	CASSPTSSYEQYF
15	TRBV27	TRBJ2-7	TRBD1	NA	TGTGCCAGCAGTTGGACAGGGATGGGCACCTACGAGCAGTACTTC	CASSWTGMGTYEQYF
14	TRBV10-3	TRBJ2-2	NA	NA	TGTGCCATCAGTGGGGACTCAGGTGCCGGGGAGCTGTTTTTT	CAISGDSGAGELFF
12	TRBV18	TRBJ2-7	NA	NA	TGTGCCAGCTCTCTAGACTTTTTCGGGCAGTACTTC	CASSLDFFGQYF
14	TRBV28	TRBJ2-7	NA	NA	TGTGCCAGCAGTTTGCCCGACAGAGCCTACGAGCAGTACTTC	CASSLPDRAYEQYF
14	TRBV11-3	TRBJ1-3	NA	NA	TGTGCCAGCAGCCCCGAGGGTTCTGGAAACACCATATATTTT	CASSPEGSGNTIYF
12	TRBV7-9	TRBJ2-2	NA	NA	TGTGCCAGCAGGCTAGCAACCGGGGAGCTGTTTTTT	CASRLATGELFF
14	TRBV6-5	TRBJ1-3	NA	NA	TGTGCCAGCAGTTACTCGATCTTGAGTGGCACCATATATTTT	CASSYSILSGTIYF
13	TRBV30	TRBJ1-6	NA	NA	TGTGCCTGGGGAAGACAGACCAATTCACCCCTCCACTTT	CAWGRQTNSPLHF
15	TRBV18	TRBJ2-1	TRBD2	NA	TGTGCCAGCTCACCCGGACTAGCGCGTGGTAATGAGCAGTTCTTC	CASSPGLARGNEQFF
13	TRBV6-5	TRBJ1-2	NA	NA	TGTGCCAGCCCCGGAGGGACGGACTATGGCTACACCTTC	CASPGGTDYGYTF
14	TRBV14	TRBJ1-1	TRBD1	few	TGTGCCAGCAGCCCGAAGGGACAGGGTAGGAGAGGTTTCTTT	CASSPKGQGRRGFF
13	TRBV9	TRBJ1-2	TRBD1	NA	TGTGCCAGCAGCGTCCAGGGGGCAAGTGGCTACACCTTC	CASSVQGASGYTF
15	TRBV10-2	TRBJ2-7	TRBD2	NA	TGCGCCAGCAGTGAGGTGGCGGGGGGAACCTACGAGCAGTACTTC	CASSEVAGGTYEQYF
16	TRBV6-5	TRBJ2-7	TRBD2	NA	TGTGCCAGCAGTTACTCGGGACTAGCGGGGATCTACGAGCAGTACTTC	CASSYSGLAGIYEQYF
15	TRBV6-1	TRBJ2-7	NA	NA	TGTGCCAGCAGTGAAACGGGTGGGGGGTCGTACGAGCAGTACTTC	CASSETGGGSYEQYF
12	TRBV19	TRBJ1-1	NA	NA	TGTGCCACAGCGACGGGGGACACTGAAGCTTTCTTT	CATATGDTEAFF
14	TRBV19	TRBJ2-7	NA	NA	TGTGCCAGTAGTCCCCTGGGAGGCCCCTACGAGCAGTACTTC	CASSPLGGPYEQYF
15	TRBV9	TRBJ2-3	NA	NA	TGTGCCAGCAGCCGGGGGACGCTAAGATCCGATACGCAGTATTTT	CASSRGTLRSDTQYF
17	TRBV5-1	TRBJ2-1	TRBD2	NA	TGCGCCAGCAGCTTCTTACTAGCGGAGAGCTCCTACAATGAGCAGTTCTTC	CASSFLLAESSYNEQFF
15	TRBV7-3	TRBJ2-2	NA	NA	TGTGCCAGCAGCTTATCCTCAGCGAACACCGGGGAGCTGTTTTTT	CASSLSSANTGELFF
15	TRBV3-1/TRBV3-2	TRBJ2-7	TRBD2	NA	TGTGCCAGCAGCCCCCCGGGGGGGAGAACCTACGAGCAGTACTTC	CASSPPGGRTYEQYF
13	TRBV28	TRBJ1-6	NA	NA	TGTGCCAGCAGCGCGGGAGGGCACTCACCCCTCCACTTT	CASSAGGHSPLHF
13	TRBV2	TRBJ1-2	NA	NA	TGTGCCAGCAGCGTCAGTTCCCACTATGGCTACACCTTC	CASSVSSHYGYTF
14	TRBV19	TRBJ1-3	NA	NA	TGTGCCAGTACCGCCCTCAGCTCTGGAAACACCATATATTTT	CASTALSSGNTIYF
14	TRBV19	TRBJ2-5	NA	NA	TGTGCCAGTAGTATAGATCTAGTCTGGGAGACCCAGTACTTC	CASSIDLVWETQYF